The 16 T cell receptor beta chains listed next were all sequenced from one sample in a study of cytomegalovirus exposure and HLA in healthy donors. In the PCR, 60 Vbeta and 13 Jbeta primers were used. Here immunoSEQ multiplex PCR was the method, and the copy in TCRdb shows in-frame clones only, minus some. The data contain about 94,000 clones, 79% of them singletons. Material for sequencing was PBMCs. Every receptor here comes from a middle-aged woman in good health and CMV-seronegative.

This rearrangement joins TRBV7-9 to TRBJ1-5, with 12 nucleotides matching TRBD1. The germline gives CDR1 SEHNR, CDR2 FQNEAQ (reference sequence). The CDR3 consists of 17 residues. Trimming at V came to 5 bases and at J to 6 bases, leaving 11 bases not matched to a gene. CDR3 protein: CASSLSGTGGIGQPQHF. As DNA, the CDR3 is TGTGCCAGCAGCCTCTCCGGGACAGGGGGCATCGGTCAGCCCCAGCATTTT.

The chain combines TRBV30 with TRBJ1-2; D is unresolved. This CDR3 contains 13 residues. With 6 bases removed from V and 6 bases from J, the gap between germline ends came to 17 bases. CDR1 GTSNPN and CDR2 SVGIG come from the germline V gene (reference sequence). The CDR3 DNA sequence: TGTGCCTGCCTCGCGGCAGACCGAAATGGCTACACCTTC. This sequence encodes CACLAADRNGYTF.

This chain connects TRBV19 to TRBJ2-7, with D uncertain. CDR1 and CDR2 (germline): LNHDA, SQIVND (reference sequence). V lost 5 bases and J 2 bases, leaving 16 bases between the germline ends. The CDR3 loop spans 15 amino acids. Here the CDR3 DNA reads TGTGCCAGTAGTCTCCGGTGGGCAGTCCCCTACGAGCAGTACTTC. Amino acids: CASSLRWAVPYEQYF.

The chain couples TRBV7-2 to TRBJ2-1, with 10 positions matching TRBD2. Germline trimming cut 5 bases from V and 2 bases from J; bases unmatched to any gene: 3. The CDR3 is 15 amino acids. From germline, CDR1 is SGHTA and CDR2 FQGNSA. The CDR3 coding sequence is TGTGCCAGCAGCCCAGCGGGGGGGCCCTACAATGAGCAGTTCTTC. It specifies CASSPAGGPYNEQFF.

The rearrangement links TRBV4-3 to TRBJ1-5; no definite D call. V was pared by 1 base and J by 5 bases, with 6 bases between. The CDR3 consists of 13 residues. CDR1 LGHNA and CDR2 YSLEER come from the germline V gene. CDR3 region: CASSQGRDQPQHF. DNA of the CDR3: TGCGCCAGCAGCCAAGGACGGGATCAGCCCCAGCATTTT.

The V and J genes are TRBV2 and TRBJ2-3; 8 nucleotides line up with TRBD1. The CDR3 is made up of 15 amino acids. Trimming took 8 bases from V and 3 from J; bases not matched to a gene: 10. CDR1 SNHLY and CDR2 FYNNEI come from the germline V gene. The CDR3 here is CASSRSGQATDTQYF. Here the CDR3 DNA reads TGTGCCAGCTCCAGATCGGGACAGGCTACAGATACGCAGTATTTT.

The chain employs TRBV5-1 and TRBJ2-1; TRBD1 is a possible D gene (6 bases). The CDR3 sequence is 12 residues long. V was shortened by 4 bases and J by 13 bases, with 15 bases between the two germline ends. The germline CDR1 and CDR2 sequences are SGHRS and YFSETQ. CDR3 region: CASSLGAVAQFF. CDR3 coding DNA: TGCGCCAGCAGCCTGGGGGCTGTTGCCCAGTTCTTC. Full variable domain (rest looked up from reference TRBV5-1 and TRBJ2-1): KAGVTQTPRYLIKTRGQQVTLSCSPISGHRSVSWYQQTPGQGLQFLFEYFSETQRNKGNFPGRFSGRQFSNSRSEMNVSTLELGDSALYLCASSLGAVAQFFGPGTRLTVL.

V is TRBV9 and J is TRBJ1-3; 9 nucleotides line up with TRBD1. This CDR3 comprises 14 residues. V dropped 4 bases and J dropped 4; count of bases not matched to a gene: 3. From germline, CDR1 is SGDLS and CDR2 YYNGEE. The CDR3 reads CASSPGQGGNTIYF. The CDR3 DNA follows: TGTGCCAGCAGCCCGGGACAGGGAGGAAACACCATATATTTT.

The sample holds one count of this clone. The chain recombines TRBV11-2 with TRBJ2-5, with D uncertain. Between the trimmed V and J ends, which lost 5 bases and 5 bases, there was a span of 12 bases. The CDR3 consists of 13 residues. Germline-derived CDR1 and CDR2 are SGHAT and FQNNGV. DNA of the CDR3: TGTGCCAGCAGCCCCCCGTTTGAGGAGACCCAGTACTTC. It specifies CASSPPFEETQYF.

The rearrangement links TRBV6-1 to TRBJ1-5; D remains ambiguous. The CDR3 spans 14 residues. V was clipped by 6 bases and J by 0 bases, with 9 bases between them. Germline-derived CDR1 and CDR2 are MNHNS and SASEGT. CDR3 coding DNA: TGTGCCAGCAGAAGAGATTATAGCAATCAGCCCCAGCATTTT. Its protein product is CASRRDYSNQPQHF.

The rearrangement uses TRBV28 and TRBJ1-3; D remains ambiguous. The V gene's germline CDR1 is MDHEN and CDR2 SYDVKM. The length of the CDR3 is 15 residues. V dropped 2 bases and J dropped 0 bases, with 8 bases sitting between them. The CDR3 DNA reads TGTGCCAGCAGTTTAAAGCTTAGCTCTGGAAACACCATATATTTT. The encoded protein is CASSLKLSSGNTIYF. The whole variable domain, filled in from reference TRBV28 and TRBJ1-3, reads DVKVTQSSRYLVKRTGEKVFLECVQDMDHENMFWYRQDPGLGLRLIYFSYDVKMKEKGDIPEGYSVSREKKERFSLILESASTNQTSMYLCASSLKLSSGNTIYFGEGSWLTVV.

DNA for the CDR3: TGTGCCTGGGGACCTAGGGGAAACACTGAAGCTTTCTTT. This codes for CAWGPRGNTEAFF. J is TRBJ1-1 and V is TRBV30, with TRBD1 as a possible D gene (5 bases). CDR1 is GTSNPN and CDR2 is SVGIG in the germline V gene (reference sequence). V was pared by 5 bases and J by 2 bases, with 12 bases between. The CDR3 is made up of 13 amino acids.

The chain is built from TRBV6-5 and TRBJ1-6; possible D gene TRBD1, 6 bases. V lost 0 bases, J lost 7 bases, and 7 bases lay in between. CDR3 length equals 14 residues. CDR1 and CDR2 from the germline V gene are MNHEY and SVGAGI. CDR3 sequence: CASSYSQGNSPLHF. CDR3 bases: TGTGCCAGCAGTTACTCCCAGGGGAATTCACCCCTCCACTTT.

J is TRBJ1-4 and V is TRBV6-5, with 8 nucleotides matching TRBD1. V gave up 6 bases and J gave up 10 bases; unmatched junction bases: 7. The germline gives CDR1 MNHEY, CDR2 SVGAGI. The CDR3 extends over 13 amino acids. CDR3 in amino acids: CASSPDTGGKLFF. For the CDR3, the DNA is TGTGCCAGCAGCCCCGACACAGGGGGAAAACTGTTTTTT.

V and J are TRBV2 and TRBJ2-3; 10 bases line up with TRBD2. V lost 8 bases to trimming and J lost 6 bases; unmatched junction nucleotides: 5. The germline CDR1 and CDR2 sequences are SNHLY and FYNNEI. The CDR3 consists of 13 residues. The CDR3 nucleotides are TGTGCCAGCGGGACTAGCGTTTCGGATACGCAGTATTTT. Translated, it gives CASGTSVSDTQYF.

The J gene is TRBJ2-5, the V gene TRBV13, with 8 positions matching TRBD2. This CDR3 is 15 amino acids long. Germline V gives CDR1 PRHDT, CDR2 FYEKMQ (reference sequence). V lost 3 bases, J lost 4 bases, and 7 bases stayed unmatched. CDR3 bases: TGTGCCAGCAGCTTTCGGCCCAGCGGGGGAGAGACCCAGTACTTC. Translation: CASSFRPSGGETQYF.